This T cell receptor beta chain appears in the sequencing data of a study of T cell responses to AZD1222 COVID-19 vaccine. Whole-study findings and limits: Dominant CD4 TCR responses targeted spike regions 160-218 and 743-854. Baseline seropositivity characterized only six AZD1222 recipients. Unmutated variant regions are reportedly targeted by nearly half of spike-specific TCRs.

Libraries were prepared by immunoSEQ multiplex PCR; TCRdb keeps only in-frame clonotypes and omits some of them. The sample lists under 120,000 clones; around 94% were seen once. Looked up from germline, CDR1 is SGHNT and CDR2 is YYREEE (reference sequence). The V gene end was trimmed by 4 bases and the J gene end by 6 bases; junction bases not matched to a gene: 9. The CDR3 totals 15 residues. Concerning this clone: Its specificity is unknown.

This receptor was taken from an adult in good health. The specimen was peripheral blood, collected on day 0 of AZD1222 vaccination. The chain couples TRBV5-4 to TRBJ1-4, with 7 nucleotides matching TRBD1. DNA for the CDR3: TGTGCCAGCAGCAAAAGACAGGGCCCAGATGAAAAACTGTTTTTT. This gives the protein CASSKRQGPDEKLFF.